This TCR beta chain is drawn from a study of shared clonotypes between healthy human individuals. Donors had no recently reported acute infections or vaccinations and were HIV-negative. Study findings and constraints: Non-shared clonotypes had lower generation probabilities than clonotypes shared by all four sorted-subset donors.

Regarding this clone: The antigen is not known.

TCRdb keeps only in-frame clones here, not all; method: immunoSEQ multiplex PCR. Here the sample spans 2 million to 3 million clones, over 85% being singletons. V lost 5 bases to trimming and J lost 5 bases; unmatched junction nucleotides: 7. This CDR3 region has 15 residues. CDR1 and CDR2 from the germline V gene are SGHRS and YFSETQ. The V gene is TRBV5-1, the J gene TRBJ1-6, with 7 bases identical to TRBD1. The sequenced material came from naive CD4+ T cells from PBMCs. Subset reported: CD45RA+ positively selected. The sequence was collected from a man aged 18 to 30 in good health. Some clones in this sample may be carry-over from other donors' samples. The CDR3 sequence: CASRPGQADNSPLHF. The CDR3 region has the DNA TGCGCCAGCAGACCAGGACAGGCGGATAATTCACCCCTCCACTTT.